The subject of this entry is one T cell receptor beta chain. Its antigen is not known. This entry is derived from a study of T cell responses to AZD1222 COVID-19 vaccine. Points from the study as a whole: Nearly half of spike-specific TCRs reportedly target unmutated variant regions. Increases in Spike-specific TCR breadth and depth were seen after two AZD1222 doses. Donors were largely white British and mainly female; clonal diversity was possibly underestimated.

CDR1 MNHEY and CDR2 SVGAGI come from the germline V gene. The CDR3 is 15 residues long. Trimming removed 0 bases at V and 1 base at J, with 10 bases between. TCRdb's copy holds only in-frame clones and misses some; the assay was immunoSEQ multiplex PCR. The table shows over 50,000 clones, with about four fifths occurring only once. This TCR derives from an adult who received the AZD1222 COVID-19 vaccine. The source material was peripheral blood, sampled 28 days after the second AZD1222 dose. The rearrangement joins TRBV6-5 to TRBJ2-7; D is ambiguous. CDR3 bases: TGTGCCAGCAGTTACTCGATAGGAACATCCTACGAGCAGTACTTC. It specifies CASSYSIGTSYEQYF.